This TCR beta chain originates from a study of blood T cell repertoires in COVID-19 (dated by TCRdb to about 2020). Broadly, across the study: The collaborator samples originated in the United States, Italy and Spain and spanned the acute and convalescent phases of COVID-19. Nearly every sample came with metadata listing a de-identified subject ID, COVID-19 status, age in years and sex. The dataset comprised deeply sampled blood TCRbeta repertoires from subjects exposed to, actively infected with, or recovered from COVID-19. The prospective study material was composed of cDNA or gDNA derived from T cells, B-cell-depleted T cells, or PBMCs. The samples were drawn from the first 160 participants of the ongoing ImmuneRACE study and from about 1,200 subjects provided by 6 global collaborators. A freely available public database, intended as a resource for researchers studying the immune response to SARS-CoV-2, is where the repertoires were released. Where HLA class I and class II types were available, the types were taken from metadata supplied by the sample provider, not from assay-based typing. The study at large found these results: The amount of clinical and demographic metadata varied by source and participant and was provided uncurated.

TCRbeta CDR3 regions were amplified from genomic DNA by means of the immunoSEQ Assay, a bias-controlled multiplex PCR. For the original study's pipeline: The number of nucleated cells in each sample was estimated from the amplification of reference gene primers within the assay. To quantify the absolute abundance of each unique TCRbeta CDR3 rearrangement, sequence reads were collapsed and filtered. Productive Simpson clonality was computed per sample as the square root of Simpson's diversity index over productive rearrangements. As stored in TCRdb, this immuneACCESS dataset retains in-frame rearrangements with V and J assigned. A fraction of the clones does not appear; measured against another copy, unresolved V genes explain less than half of the discrepancy, and the remainder lacks a known reason. V and J calls plus clone size are reproduced from that table; the DNA served to infer D and trimming. Recorded for this sample are approximately 54,000 clones; roughly 81% of them occurred a single time. The ten largest clones represent roughly 5.7% of the sample.

This clone was seen a handful of times. The antigen this receptor binds is unknown. Per-nucleotide qualities are absent, and no much larger clonotype sits a single base away. Collaborating institutions collected whole blood in K2EDTA tubes following their own protocols. For TCRbeta analysis, collaborators shipped samples in one of three forms: frozen whole blood, isolated PBMCs, or DNA extracted from either of those sample types. Compared with germline, V lacks 6 bases and J lacks 8 bases; bases without a gene match: 8. The germline V gene specifies MDHEN as CDR1 and SYDVKM as CDR2. The CDR3, from cysteine to phenylalanine, totals 14 residues. Of the read, only the CDR3 DNA is kept; its 42 bases are in frame from base 1.

The receptor chain draws on TRBV28 and TRBJ1-2; 11 bases in the junction line up with TRBD1. The source of this sequence is a woman aged 55-69 years with acute or convalescent COVID-19. The sample was peripheral blood. The DNA is as follows: TGTGCCAGCAGCCGTCGGACAGGGGGCAGAGGCTACACCTTC. It translates to CASSRRTGGRGYTF.